These T cell receptor beta chains were read from a single sample in a study of blood T cell repertoires in COVID-19. TCRdb's table, derived via immunoSEQ multiplex PCR, lists solely in-frame clones and lacks some. This sample carries fewer than 200,000 clones, around four fifths of them seen once, and the ten largest clones take about 4%. The sequenced sample consisted of PBMCs or T cells enriched from blood (not recorded which). These receptors all come from a woman between 50 and 59 years old in a cohort exposed to, infected with or recovered from COVID-19 (not recorded which). Each CDR3 is given with its conserved first and last residue. Clone sizes are given selectively: once, few, many, or a class where the clone is expanded.

j_call	v_call	clone_size	cdr3_aa
TRBJ2-2	TRBV7-9	NA	CASSKMGGLNTGELFF
TRBJ1-2	TRBV7-2	NA	CASSPPALINYGYTF
TRBJ2-1	TRBV4-2	NA	CASSPVRGAYNEQFF
TRBJ2-5	TRBV28	NA	CASSLVGSSGFQETQYF
TRBJ2-1	TRBV9	NA	CASSVESGSSEQFF
TRBJ2-2	TRBV3-1/TRBV3-2	NA	CASSQDSGRDWFNTGELFF
TRBJ2-7	TRBV7-2	NA	CASSLAWGGRYEQYF
TRBJ2-5	TRBV2	NA	CASSELQGAGTQYF
TRBJ1-4	TRBV9	NA	CASSVDAGGDNEKLFF
TRBJ2-2	TRBV19	NA	CASSRTGGTGELFF
TRBJ2-3	TRBV10-1	NA	CASSEQIWGGTDTQYF
TRBJ2-1	TRBV7-2	NA	CASSLVGRRTSGSYNEQFF
TRBJ2-5	TRBV5-1	NA	CASSLEGSGQETQYF
TRBJ1-3	TRBV3-1/TRBV3-2	NA	CASSYLLSGNTIYF
TRBJ1-1	TRBV28	NA	CASSLSVNTEAFF
TRBJ1-4	TRBV3-1/TRBV3-2	once	CASSQRATNEKLFF
TRBJ2-3	TRBV29-1	NA	CSVRVDTQYF
TRBJ2-1	TRBV7-2	few	CASSLAAGGQFF
TRBJ1-3	TRBV3-1/TRBV3-2	NA	CASSQRYSSGNTIYF
TRBJ2-7	TRBV7-9	NA	CASSLAHTSYEQYF
TRBJ1-2	TRBV6-5	NA	CASRKQGTSDYTF
TRBJ1-1	TRBV7-2	NA	CASTRAGSGTEAFF
TRBJ1-2	TRBV7-2	NA	CASSLGQGAVSGYTF
TRBJ2-5	TRBV12-3/TRBV12-4	NA	CATKGGKGETQYF
TRBJ2-5	TRBV2	few	CASRKDREETQYF
TRBJ1-2	TRBV7-6	NA	CASSYGTGGEYGYTF
TRBJ1-4	TRBV28	NA	CASSTSGQGNEKLFF
TRBJ1-4	TRBV30	NA	CAWIKKEGPGEKLFF